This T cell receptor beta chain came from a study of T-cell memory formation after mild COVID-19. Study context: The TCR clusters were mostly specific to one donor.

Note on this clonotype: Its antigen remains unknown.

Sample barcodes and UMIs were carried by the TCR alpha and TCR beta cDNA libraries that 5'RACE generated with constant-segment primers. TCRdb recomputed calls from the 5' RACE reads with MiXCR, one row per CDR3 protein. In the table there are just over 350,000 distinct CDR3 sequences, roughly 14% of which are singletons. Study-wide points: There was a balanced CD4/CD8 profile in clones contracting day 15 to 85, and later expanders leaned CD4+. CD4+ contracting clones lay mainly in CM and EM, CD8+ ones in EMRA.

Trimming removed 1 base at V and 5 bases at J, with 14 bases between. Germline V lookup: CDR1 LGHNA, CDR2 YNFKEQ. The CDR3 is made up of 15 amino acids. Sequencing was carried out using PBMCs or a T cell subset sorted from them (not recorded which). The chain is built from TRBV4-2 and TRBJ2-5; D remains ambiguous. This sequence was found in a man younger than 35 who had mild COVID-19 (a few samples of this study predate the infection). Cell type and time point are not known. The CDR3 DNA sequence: TGTGCCAGCAGCCAAGTCTGGAAAGTCGGCGAGACCCAGTACTTC. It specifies CASSQVWKVGETQYF.